The 7 T cell receptor beta chains presented below share a single source sample, sequenced in a study of identical twins. TCRdb analysed the 5' RACE reads with MiXCR anew, one entry per CDR3 protein. In the table there are hundreds of thousands of distinct CDR3 sequences, 15% to 20% of which are singletons. Separately, the same data were catalogued under a study of T cells expressing NK-cell markers.

Sequenced: PBMCs. The receptor set was obtained from a woman under 30 in good health.

This clonotype was detected only a few times. The chain carries TRBV27 and TRBJ1-1; the D is unclear. This CDR3 is built from 15 residues. CDR1 is MNHEY, CDR2 SMNVEV, per germline (reference sequence). Trimming pared 2 bases from V and 1 base from J, leaving 11 bases between. DNA of the CDR3: TGTGCCAGCAGTTTAAACAGACTCCAGAACACTGAAGCTTTCTTT. This gives the protein CASSLNRLQNTEAFF.

This clonotype was seen a few times. V is TRBV7-2 and J is TRBJ1-2; 8 bases map to TRBD1. The germline CDR1 and CDR2 sequences are SGHTA and FQGNSA. The CDR3 spans 16 residues. After removal of 7 bases from V and 2 bases from J, the junction contained 12 bases not matched to a gene. DNA of the CDR3: TGTGCCAGCACCAGGCCGGGACAGGCGAAAAACTATGGCTACACCTTC. Translation: CASTRPGQAKNYGYTF.

This clonotype came up once. The chain joins TRBV7-2 to TRBJ1-2; TRBD1 matches 9 bases. This CDR3 region has 15 residues. Germline V CDR1 and CDR2: SGHTA, FQGNSA. J lost 4 bases, V lost 1 base, and 4 bases had no gene match. CDR3 sequence reads: CASSLGAGQGYGYTF. DNA of the CDR3: TGTGCCAGCAGCTTAGGGGCGGGACAGGGCTATGGCTACACCTTC.

The chain carries TRBV29-1 and TRBJ2-1, with D possibly being TRBD1 or TRBD2 (5 bases each). The germline V gene has CDR1 SQVTM and CDR2 ANQGSEA. The CDR3 is 14 amino acids. V was pared by 4 bases and J by 3 bases, with 13 bases between. The CDR3 DNA follows: TGCAGCGTTGTACTCCGGGACGACTACAATGAGCAGTTCTTC. It is translated as CSVVLRDDYNEQFF.

Written as DNA, the CDR3 is TGCAGCGTTGAAGGCAGCGGGGAGCTGTTTTTT. Protein: CSVEGSGELFF. The rearrangement uses TRBV29-1 and TRBJ2-2; D call uncertain. Looked up from germline, CDR1 is SQVTM and CDR2 is ANQGSEA. This CDR3 has 11 residues. V was clipped by 1 base and J by 7 bases, with 4 bases between them.

This rearrangement joins TRBV6-1 to TRBJ1-2; D gene ambiguous. From germline, CDR1 is MNHNS and CDR2 SASEGT. This CDR3 is 12 amino acids long. V was pared by 5 bases and J by 8 bases, with 12 bases between. The CDR3 coding sequence is TGTGCCAGCAGTCAAACCCCCCGGGGCTACACCTTC. The encoded protein is CASSQTPRGYTF.

This clonotype was counted at least ten times. The gene calls are TRBV12-3 or TRBV12-4 and TRBJ2-5; D unclear. V dropped 5 bases and J dropped 7 bases, with 8 bases sitting between them. CDR3 length: 11 amino acids. The CDR3 DNA is TGTGCCAGCAGTCGCGCCGGGACCCAGTACTTC. It encodes CASSRAGTQYF.